A single sample gave rise to the 2 T cell receptor beta chains below, sequenced in a study of T cell responses to AZD1222 COVID-19 vaccine. Repertoires were generated with immunoSEQ multiplex PCR, while TCRdb's copy carries only in-frame clones and drops some. The data contain 150,000 or so clones, around 88% of them seen just once; the ten biggest clones take up roughly 16%. The sample in question was peripheral blood, obtained on day 0 of AZD1222 vaccination. The receptor set was obtained from an adult in good health.

The chain uses TRBV6-8 and TRBJ1-2, with D maybe TRBD1 (6 bases). Germline V lookup: CDR1 MNHGY, CDR2 SAAAGT. V gave up 6 bases and J gave up 5 bases, with 10 bases separating them. The CDR3 is 12 residues long. CDR3 bases: TGTGCCAGCAGCTCCCAGGGGTATGGCTACACCTTC. As protein: CASSSQGYGYTF.

The chain couples TRBV5-1 to TRBJ1-5; TRBD1 might be the D (6 bases). This CDR3 has 15 residues. Per germline, CDR1 SGHRS and CDR2 YFSETQ. V lost 0 bases to trimming and J lost 4 bases, with 11 bases between them. The CDR3 loop is CASSLEAGVNQPQHF. The CDR3, as DNA: TGCGCCAGCAGCTTGGAAGCAGGGGTAAATCAGCCCCAGCATTTT.